The 25 T cell receptor beta chains reported below all come from one sample, sequenced in a study of CD8+CD57+ T cells in acquired aplastic anemia. The TCR beta profiling, which covered VDJ combination and CDR3 sequence, was carried out using genomic DNA as the template. MiXCR, run by TCRdb on the reads, gives a single entry per CDR3 protein. The repertoire holds about 210,000 distinct CDR3 sequences, with 61% as singletons. Material for sequencing was sorted CD4+, CD8+, or CD8+CD57+ T cells (not recorded which) from PBMCs. Every receptor here comes from a human donor in good health.

This clonotype has ten or more counts. The chain's CDR3 is CASSESRAGGNEQYF. The DNA for the CDR3 is TGCGCCAGCAGTGAGTCGAGGGCAGGGGGCAACGAGCAGTACTTC. J is TRBJ2-7 and V is TRBV10-2; TRBD1 aligns across 8 bases. Trimming took 0 bases from V and 5 from J; bases not matched to a gene: 6. The germline V gene encodes CDR1 WSHSY and CDR2 SAAADI. This CDR3 comprises 15 residues.

Remarks on this clonotype: The junction departs from the called germline gene at one end, perhaps through a read error. The chain recombines TRBV10-3 with TRBJ1-2; 8 bases line up with TRBD1. There are 16 residues in the CDR3. The germline CDR1 and CDR2 sequences are ENHRY and SYGVKD. For the CDR3, the DNA is TGTGCCAGCAGTTTAGCGCAGGGGGCGAAGAACTATGGCTACACCTTC. Amino acid sequence: CASSLAQGAKNYGYTF.

The rearrangement joins TRBV6-4 to TRBJ2-3; 13 nucleotides align to TRBD2. CDR1 is MRHNA and CDR2 is SNTAGT in the germline V gene. The junction had 2 bases not matched to a gene; V was cut back by 4 bases and J by 4 bases. CDR3 size: 15 residues. CDR3 in amino acids: CASSGTSGGADTQYF. Written as DNA, the CDR3 is TGTGCCAGCAGTGGGACTAGCGGGGGAGCAGATACGCAGTATTTT.

The chain carries TRBV7-3 and TRBJ1-1; no clear D gene. Trimming removed 2 bases from V and 0 bases from J, with 10 bases in between. The V gene's germline CDR1 is SGHTA and CDR2 FQGTGA. This CDR3 is 15 amino acids long. CDR3 nucleotide sequence: TGTGCCAGCAGCTTAGTGGGCACACTGAACACTGAAGCTTTCTTT. As protein: CASSLVGTLNTEAFF. Full variable domain (missing parts from reference TRBV7-3 and TRBJ1-1): GAGVSQTPSNKVTEKGKYVELRCDPISGHTALYWYRQSLGQGPEFLIYFQGTGAADDSGLPNDRFFAVRPEGSVSTLKIQRTERGDSAVYLCASSLVGTLNTEAFFGQGTRLTVV.

V usage is TRBV9 and J usage is TRBJ2-3; weak D call: TRBD2 (6 bases). CDR3 size: 15 residues. Germline lookup yields CDR1 SGDLS and CDR2 YYNGEE. V lost 3 bases to trimming and J lost 8 bases, with 19 bases between them. The chain's CDR3 is CASSAIGGTQITQYF. The CDR3 DNA follows: TGTGCCAGCAGCGCCATCGGGGGTACACAGATTACGCAGTATTTT.

The J gene is TRBJ2-3, the V gene TRBV10-3; TRBD1 matches at 8 bases. CDR3 length equals 18 residues. J was trimmed by 3 bases and V by 0 bases; bases with no gene match: 11. The germline gives CDR1 ENHRY, CDR2 SYGVKD. CDR3 sequence: CAISESSSAGGSTDTQYF. CDR3 DNA: TGTGCCATCAGTGAGTCGTCTAGTGCAGGGGGCTCTACAGATACGCAGTATTTT.

The V gene is TRBV7-8, the J gene TRBJ2-1, with D maybe TRBD2 (6 bases). CDR1 is SGHVS and CDR2 is FQNEAQ in the germline V gene. The V end was cut by 4 bases, the J end by 10 bases, with 20 bases between. The CDR3 spans 15 residues. As DNA, the CDR3 is TGTGCCAGCAGCTCCCGGGCAGCGCTTCGGGGGGAGCAGTTCTTC. This translates into CASSSRAALRGEQFF.

This clonotype has a count of ten or more. The chain links TRBV15 to TRBJ2-7; no clear D. Germline assignment: CDR1 LNHNV and CDR2 YYDKDF (reference sequence). V lost 1 base and J lost 6, with 13 bases in between. This CDR3 has 14 amino acids. DNA of the CDR3: TGTGCCACCAGCAGAGTCTTGGTGGTTTCCGAGCAGTACTTC. Its protein is CATSRVLVVSEQYF.

The chain employs TRBV10-3 and TRBJ1-6, with TRBD1 matching over 7 bases. V lost 4 bases and J lost 0; bases outside the gene matches: 9. Germline CDR1 ENHRY, CDR2 SYGVKD. The CDR3 is 18 residues long. The CDR3 bases are TGTGCCATCAGTGGACAGGGTCGAAACTACTCCTATAATTCACCCCTCCACTTT. It is translated as CAISGQGRNYSYNSPLHF.

This clonotype was recorded a few times. The gene calls are TRBV29-1 and TRBJ2-5; the D gene is possibly TRBD2 (5 bases). Germline CDR1 is SQVTM and CDR2 is ANQGSEA. Trimming took 6 bases from V and 5 from J, leaving 16 bases between them. CDR3 length: 13 residues. The DNA of the CDR3 is TGCAGCGTGGTGGGAACTAGATACGAGACCCAGTACTTC. Translated, it gives CSVVGTRYETQYF.

The chain employs TRBV15 and TRBJ2-3, with 9 bases aligning to TRBD1. The CDR3 totals 17 residues. Germline V lookup: CDR1 LNHNV, CDR2 YYDKDF (reference sequence). J gave up 5 bases and V 5 bases, and 14 bases lay outside the gene matches. Here the CDR3 DNA reads TGTGCCACCAGCTCCTATCCCAGGACAGGGGCTGGAGATACGCAGTATTTT. It encodes CATSSYPRTGAGDTQYF.

The J gene is TRBJ1-2, the V gene TRBV12-3 or TRBV12-4; no clear D gene. There are 15 residues in the CDR3. Between the trimmed V and J ends, which lost 2 bases and 6 bases, there was a span of 16 bases. The CDR3 region has the DNA TGTGCCAGCAGTTTAAGGTTGGGTGACGCGAATGGCTACACCTTC. Encoded protein: CASSLRLGDANGYTF.

This clonotype was detected a few times. The chain couples TRBV10-1 to TRBJ2-7, with D tentatively TRBD1 (5 bases). This CDR3 is built from 13 residues. V gave up 3 bases and J gave up 4 bases, with 10 bases separating them. From germline, CDR1 is WNHNN and CDR2 SYGVQD (reference sequence). DNA of the CDR3: TGCGCCAGCAGTGATACTGCAGGGTACGAGCAGTACTTC. Amino acid sequence: CASSDTAGYEQYF.

The rearrangement joins TRBV28 to TRBJ2-3, with D unresolved. Germline loops: CDR1 MDHEN, CDR2 SYDVKM. The V end lost 6 bases, the J end lost 4 bases, and 20 bases lay between the germline ends. CDR3 length equals 16 residues. CDR3 DNA sequence: TGTGCCAGCAGACTTCTCCCCAGTCTGGGATCAGATACGCAGTATTTT. Protein: CASRLLPSLGSDTQYF. The full variable domain, completed using reference TRBV28 and TRBJ2-3, is DVKVTQSSRYLVKRTGEKVFLECVQDMDHENMFWYRQDPGLGLRLIYFSYDVKMKEKGDIPEGYSVSREKKERFSLILESASTNQTSMYLCASRLLPSLGSDTQYFGPGTRLTVL.

The rearrangement joins TRBV2 to TRBJ1-2, with TRBD1 as a possible D gene (6 bases). Looked up from germline, CDR1 is SNHLY and CDR2 is FYNNEI. V lost 10 bases and J lost 4, with 19 bases in between. The CDR3 extends over 14 amino acids. This CDR3 reads CATENREETYGYTF. The CDR3, as DNA: TGTGCCACCGAGAACAGGGAAGAGACCTATGGCTACACCTTC.

The chain couples TRBV28 to TRBJ2-1; D is unclear. The CDR3 consists of 15 residues. Between the trimmed V and J ends, which lost 6 bases and 5 bases, there was a span of 17 bases. Germline V CDR1 and CDR2: MDHEN, SYDVKM. The CDR3 DNA reads TGTGCCAGCAGCCCTACTGCGGACGGTAACAATGAGCAGTTCTTC. It translates to CASSPTADGNNEQFF.

Notes on this clonotype: A much larger clone is a single base away; this may be a read error. This chain links TRBV4-1 with TRBJ2-7; 8 nucleotides line up with TRBD2. After removal of 0 bases from V and 5 bases from J, the junction contained 9 bases not matched to a gene. There are 16 residues in the CDR3. Germline lookup yields CDR1 MGHRA and CDR2 YSYEKL. The CDR3 coding sequence is TGCGCCAGCAGCCAAGAATGGCGGGGGGCTGTCGACGAGCAGTACTTC. It yields the protein CASSQEWRGAVDEQYF.

The chain recombines TRBV5-8 with TRBJ2-7; D may correspond to TRBD1 or TRBD2 (5 bases each). CDR1 and CDR2 from the germline V gene are SGHTS and YDEGEE. This CDR3 region has 12 residues. The V gene lost 3 bases and the J gene lost 6 bases, with 10 bases spanning the gap. CDR3 sequence (DNA): TGTGCCAGCAGCTGGGGGATCGGCGAGCAGTACTTC. Translation: CASSWGIGEQYF.

There are many counts of this clonotype. This sequence joins TRBV6-1 and TRBJ1-1, with unresolved D. CDR1 is MNHNS, CDR2 SASEGT, per germline. The V end lost 1 base, the J end lost 1 base, and 7 bases lay between the germline ends. This CDR3 contains 14 residues. The chain's CDR3 is CASSEGQENTEAFF. The CDR3 DNA is TGTGCCAGCAGTGAAGGCCAGGAGAACACTGAAGCTTTCTTT.

The chain links TRBV19 to TRBJ2-1, with D unresolved. Per the germline V gene, CDR1 is LNHDA and CDR2 is SQIVND (reference sequence). CDR3 length: 15 amino acids. Trimming removed 3 bases at V and 0 bases at J, with 9 bases between. The CDR3 bases are TGTGCCAGTAGTATTGACCAGAGCTCCTACAATGAGCAGTTCTTC. Translation gives CASSIDQSSYNEQFF.

As concerns this clonotype: A much larger clone sits a single nucleotide away, making a read error possible. The chain has TRBV6-2 or TRBV6-3 and TRBJ2-7; TRBD1 aligns across 9 bases. The CDR3 totals 16 residues. CDR1 MNHEY and CDR2 SVGEGT come from the germline V gene. The CDR3 region has the DNA TGTGCCAGCAGTTACCCGGGACAGGGTTTTCACTACGAGCGGTACTTC. Amino acids: CASSYPGQGFHYERYF.

This rearrangement joins TRBV20-1 to TRBJ1-5, with TRBD1 as a possible D gene (5 bases). CDR1 and CDR2 from the germline V gene are DFQATT and SNEGSKA (reference sequence). The CDR3 runs to 13 residues. V shed 4 bases and J shed 4 bases, with 11 bases lying between them. CDR3 nucleotides: TGCAGTGCTAACCGGGACCTAAATCAGCCCCAGCATTTT. Translation gives CSANRDLNQPQHF.

Turning to this clonotype: A read error may explain this, as a much larger clone is one base away. The chain combines TRBV2 with TRBJ2-7; D remains unclear. Trimming stripped 8 bases from V and 4 bases from J, with 9 bases between. The germline CDR1 and CDR2 sequences are SNHLY and FYNNEI. The CDR3 spans 11 residues. The CDR3 nucleotides read TGTGCCAGCGGTTACGAATACGAGCAGTACTTC. This codes for CASGYEYEQYF.

The chain employs TRBV19 and TRBJ1-5; tentatively, D is TRBD1 (5 bases). V dropped 5 bases and J dropped 1 base, with 12 bases sitting between them. From germline, CDR1 is LNHDA and CDR2 SQIVND (reference sequence). The CDR3 is made up of 15 amino acids. Written as DNA, the CDR3 is TGTGCCAGTAGTGGTCAGGGTATCAGCAATCAGCCCCAGCATTTT. Translating gives CASSGQGISNQPQHF.

The V call is TRBV7-2, the J call TRBJ2-2; 13 bases map to TRBD2. Trimming took 4 bases from V and 4 from J; bases not matched to a gene: 6. This CDR3 region has 17 residues. The germline V gene encodes CDR1 SGHTA and CDR2 FQGNSA. The CDR3 nucleotides read TGTGCCAGCAGCTCCCGACTAGCGGGGGGCCCCACCGGGGAGCTGTTTTTT. This encodes CASSSRLAGGPTGELFF.